Here is one T cell receptor beta chain with its context. Source study methods: Amplification with reference gene primers provided the estimates of nucleated cell counts. Measured with immunoSEQ multiplex PCR; TCRdb has only the in-frame clones, and not every one. The V and J calls and the clone size are those of that table, but D and trimming were determined from the DNA. The sample holds around 230,000 clones, 75% to 90% seen once. The data are from a study of blood T cell repertoires in COVID-19. As for the study in general: Donors in the United States, Italy and Spain gave samples during acute or convalescent COVID-19. The analysed material was cDNA or gDNA that came from T cells, B-cell-depleted T cells, or PBMCs.

V lost 2 bases and J lost 3, with 14 bases in between. Germline CDR1 reads SGHTA; CDR2 reads FQGNSA. This CDR3 region has 15 residues. The J gene is TRBJ2-7, the V gene TRBV7-2; perhaps TRBD1 as D (5 bases). Sequenced: peripheral blood. The TCR comes from a man aged 25 to 40 who had recovered from COVID-19. The CDR3 DNA is TGTGCCAGCAGCTTAAAAGGGGCCCCCCACTACGAGCAGTACTTC. Protein: CASSLKGAPHYEQYF.